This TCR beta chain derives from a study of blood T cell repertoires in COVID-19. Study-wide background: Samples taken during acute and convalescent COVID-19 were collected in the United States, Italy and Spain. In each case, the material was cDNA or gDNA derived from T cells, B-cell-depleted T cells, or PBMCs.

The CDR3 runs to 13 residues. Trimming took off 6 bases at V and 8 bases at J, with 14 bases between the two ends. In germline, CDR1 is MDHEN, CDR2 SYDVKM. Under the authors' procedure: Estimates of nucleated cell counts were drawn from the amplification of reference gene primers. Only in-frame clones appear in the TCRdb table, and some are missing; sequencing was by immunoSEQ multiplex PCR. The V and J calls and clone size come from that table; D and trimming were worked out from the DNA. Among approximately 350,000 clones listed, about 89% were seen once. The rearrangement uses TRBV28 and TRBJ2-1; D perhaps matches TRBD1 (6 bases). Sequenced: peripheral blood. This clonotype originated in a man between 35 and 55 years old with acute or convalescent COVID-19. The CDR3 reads CASRPTGNDEQFF. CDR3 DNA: TGTGCCAGCAGACCAACAGGGAACGATGAGCAGTTCTTC.